One and the same sample provided the 11 T cell receptor beta chains below, sequenced in a study of cytomegalovirus exposure and HLA in healthy donors. Researchers ran the PCR with 60 Vbeta and 13 Jbeta primers. TCRdb keeps only in-frame clones here, not all; method: immunoSEQ multiplex PCR. The sample totals approximately 210,000 clones; its top ten clones hold about 1%. Sequencing was performed on PBMCs. These receptors all stem from a woman aged 25-40 years in good health and CMV-seropositive.

The chain couples TRBV4-1 to TRBJ2-5, with D possibly matching TRBD1 (6 bases). This CDR3 has 14 residues. Trimming pared 3 bases from V and 0 bases from J, leaving 8 bases between. The germline V gene encodes CDR1 MGHRA and CDR2 YSYEKL. The CDR3 coding sequence is TGCGCCAGCAGCCACGGACAGTACCAAGAGACCCAGTACTTC. It yields the protein CASSHGQYQETQYF.

Regarding this clone: The sample has other DNA sequences that encode this CDR3 too. The genes are TRBV5-1 and TRBJ2-3; possible D gene TRBD2, 5 bases. The CDR3 has 13 residues. Germline V gene lookup returns CDR1 SGHRS and CDR2 YFSETQ. V was trimmed by 4 bases and J by 2 bases, leaving 8 bases between them. In nucleotides, the CDR3 is TGCGCCAGCAGCCCCGGGGACACAGATACGCAGTATTTT. Residues: CASSPGDTDTQYF.

This chain joins TRBV5-1 and TRBJ2-1; 9 bases agree with TRBD2. The CDR3 loop spans 16 amino acids. J lost 3 bases, V lost 0 bases, and 4 bases had no gene match. Germline V lookup: CDR1 SGHRS, CDR2 YFSETQ. The CDR3 spells CASSLGLADSYNEQFF. CDR3 sequence (DNA): TGCGCCAGCAGCTTGGGACTAGCGGATAGCTACAATGAGCAGTTCTTC.

A remark on this clone: This sample includes further DNA sequences coding for the same CDR3. Written as DNA, the CDR3 is TGTGCCAGCTCACCCCCAGGGGGCAGAGATACGCAGTATTTT. Amino acid sequence: CASSPPGGRDTQYF. The rearrangement links TRBV18 to TRBJ2-3; 8 bases match TRBD1. Germline V lookup: CDR1 KGHSH, CDR2 LQKENI. The CDR3 consists of 14 residues. The V segment lost 3 bases and the J segment 5 bases; nucleotides outside the gene matches: 4.

The chain combines TRBV10-2 with TRBJ1-2, with D tentatively TRBD1 (6 bases). Germline CDR1 is WSHSY and CDR2 is SAAADI. The CDR3 extends over 14 amino acids. The V gene lost 8 bases and the J gene lost 2 bases, with 15 bases spanning the gap. The CDR3 DNA reads TGCGCCAGCGTCGGGACGACAGGAAACTATGGCTACACCTTC. Translating it yields CASVGTTGNYGYTF.

The chain joins TRBV4-3 to TRBJ2-7; 11 bases align to TRBD1. Trimming cost V 4 bases and J 7 bases; bases outside gene matches: 12. CDR1 LGHNA and CDR2 YSLEER come from the germline V gene. The CDR3 runs to 16 residues. CDR3: CASSPRLGQGAWEQYF. DNA of the CDR3: TGCGCCAGCAGCCCTCGCCTCGGACAGGGGGCTTGGGAGCAGTACTTC.

This chain uses TRBV9 with TRBJ1-2; 7 bases align to TRBD1. The junction had 9 bases not matched to a gene; V was cut back by 4 bases and J by 6 bases. CDR1 is SGDLS and CDR2 is YYNGEE in the germline V gene. The length of the CDR3 is 14 residues. The CDR3 loop is CASSPRQGWHGYTF. CDR3 DNA: TGTGCCAGCAGCCCCAGACAGGGTTGGCATGGCTACACCTTC.

About this clone itself: This sample also contains other DNA sequences that code for the same CDR3. The chain uses TRBV29-1 and TRBJ2-7, with 7 nucleotides matching TRBD2. The CDR3 totals 12 residues. Germline V gene data show CDR1 as SQVTM and CDR2 as ANQGSEA. Unmatched junction bases numbered 1, after V lost 3 bases and J lost 2 bases. The CDR3 spells CSVEAGAYEQYF. In nucleotides, the CDR3 is TGCAGCGTTGAGGCGGGAGCCTACGAGCAGTACTTC.

The V call is TRBV10-3, the J call TRBJ1-1, with 8 bases that match TRBD1. V dropped 3 bases and J dropped 3; count of bases not matched to a gene: 6. Germline CDR1 ENHRY, CDR2 SYGVKD. The CDR3 totals 15 residues. Written as DNA, the CDR3 is TGTGCCATCAGTGACAGGGGGCAGGGGGACACTGAAGCTTTCTTT. Translating it yields CAISDRGQGDTEAFF.

CDR3 in amino acids: CASSETSGNSYEQYF. The CDR3 DNA sequence: TGTGCCAGTAGTGAGACTAGCGGGAACTCCTACGAGCAGTACTTC. This chain links TRBV19 with TRBJ2-7; 11 nucleotides match TRBD2. J was trimmed by 0 bases and V by 5 bases; bases with no gene match: 3. The germline V gene encodes CDR1 LNHDA and CDR2 SQIVND (reference sequence). The CDR3 sequence is 15 residues long.

V and J are TRBV18 and TRBJ2-5, with D tentatively TRBD2 (6 bases). V lost 3 bases and J 2 bases, leaving 16 bases between the germline ends. The CDR3 consists of 16 residues. In germline, CDR1 is KGHSH, CDR2 LQKENI. The CDR3 reads CASSPANGGIQETQYF. The CDR3 nucleotides read TGTGCCAGCTCACCGGCCAACGGGGGTATTCAAGAGACCCAGTACTTC.